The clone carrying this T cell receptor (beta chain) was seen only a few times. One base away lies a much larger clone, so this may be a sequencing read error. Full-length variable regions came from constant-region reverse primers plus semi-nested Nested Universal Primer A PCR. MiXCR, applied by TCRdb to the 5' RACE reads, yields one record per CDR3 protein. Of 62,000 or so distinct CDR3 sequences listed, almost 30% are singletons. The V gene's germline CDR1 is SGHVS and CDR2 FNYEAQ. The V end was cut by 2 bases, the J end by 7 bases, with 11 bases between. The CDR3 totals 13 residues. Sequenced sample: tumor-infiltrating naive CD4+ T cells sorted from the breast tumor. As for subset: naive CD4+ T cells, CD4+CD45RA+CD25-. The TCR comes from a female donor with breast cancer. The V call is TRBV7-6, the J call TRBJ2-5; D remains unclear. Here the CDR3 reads CASSLYVSGTQYF. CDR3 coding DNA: TGTGCCAGCAGCTTATACGTCTCAGGGACCCAGTACTTC.